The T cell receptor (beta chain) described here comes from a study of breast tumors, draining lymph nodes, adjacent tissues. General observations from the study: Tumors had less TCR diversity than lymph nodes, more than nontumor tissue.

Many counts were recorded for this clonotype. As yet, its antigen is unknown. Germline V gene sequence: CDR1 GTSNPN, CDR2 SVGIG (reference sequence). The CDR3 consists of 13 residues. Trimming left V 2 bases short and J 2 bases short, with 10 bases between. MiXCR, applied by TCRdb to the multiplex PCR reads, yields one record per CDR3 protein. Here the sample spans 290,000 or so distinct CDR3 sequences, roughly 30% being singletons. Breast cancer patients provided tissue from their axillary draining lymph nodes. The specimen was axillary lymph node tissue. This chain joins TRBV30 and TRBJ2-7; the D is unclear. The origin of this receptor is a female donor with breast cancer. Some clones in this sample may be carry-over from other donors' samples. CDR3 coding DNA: TGTGCCTGGAGTAGAAGCCCTGCCTACGAGCAGTACTTC. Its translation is CAWSRSPAYEQYF.